The next 10 T cell receptor beta chains were all read from a single sample in a study of a mutant IDH1 vaccine in newly diagnosed glioma. TCRdb's copy holds only in-frame clones and misses some; the assay was immunoSEQ multiplex PCR. The table includes 60,000 to 85,000 clones, approximately 85% detected once. Sample time point: week 23, last vaccination. With topical imiquimod, each dose of the vaccine consisted of 300 ug of mutant IDH1 20-mer peptide. These TCRs are of unknown antigen specificity. The sample in question was PBMCs, obtained from a glioma patient whose treatment included an IDH1 peptide vaccine. All receptors derive from a woman between 45 and 65 years old with glioma.

This clone turned up a few times. CDR3 residues: CASSLTHSGANEQFF. The CDR3 bases are TGTGCCAGCAGCTTAACTCATAGCGGGGCGAATGAGCAGTTCTTC. V usage is TRBV7-9 and J usage is TRBJ2-1, with 8 nucleotides matching TRBD2. J was trimmed by 7 bases and V by 2 bases; bases with no gene match: 7. The germline V gene encodes CDR1 SEHNR and CDR2 FQNEAQ (reference sequence). The CDR3 length is 15 residues. Using reference TRBV7-9 and TRBJ2-1 for the parts outside the CDR3, the full variable domain is DTGVSQNPRHKITKRGQNVTFRCDPISEHNRLYWYRQTLGQGPEFLTYFQNEAQLEKSRLLSDRFSAERPKGSFSTLEIQRTEQGDSAMYLCASSLTHSGANEQFFGPGTRLTVL.

The chain recombines TRBV9 with TRBJ2-1, with 10 bases aligning to TRBD2. The V segment lost 2 bases and the J segment 15 bases; nucleotides outside the gene matches: 23. Germline V lookup: CDR1 SGDLS, CDR2 YYNGEE. This CDR3 is built from 18 residues. The chain's CDR3 is CASSVPSLPTSGRRTRFF. CDR3 sequence (DNA): TGTGCCAGCAGCGTCCCCAGCCTTCCGACTAGCGGGCGGAGGACTCGGTTCTTC. The full variable domain, with the rest looked up from reference TRBV9 and TRBJ2-1, is DSGVTQTPKHLITATGQRVTLRCSPRSGDLSVYWYQQSLDQGLQFLIQYYNGEERAKGNILERFSAQQFPDLHSELNLSSLELGDSALYFCASSVPSLPTSGRRTRFFGPGTRLTVL.

The chain has TRBV4-1 and TRBJ1-4; D ambiguous. Per germline, CDR1 MGHRA and CDR2 YSYEKL. The CDR3 spans 18 residues. Trimming shortened V by 2 bases and J by 5 bases, and 21 bases separated the two germline ends. The CDR3 bases are TGCGCCAGCAGCCAAACCACGGCATCCGACCCGGGGAATGAAAAACTGTTTTTT. Amino acids: CASSQTTASDPGNEKLFF.

The chain uses TRBV29-1 and TRBJ2-2; 9 bases line up with TRBD1. The ends lost 4 bases at V and 7 bases at J; junction bases unmatched: 10. The CDR3 runs 15 residues. CDR1 SQVTM and CDR2 ANQGSEA come from the germline V gene. This chain's CDR3 is CSVAATGGSVGELFF. The CDR3 nucleotides are TGCAGCGTTGCCGCAACAGGGGGCTCGGTCGGGGAGCTGTTTTTT.

This chain connects TRBV10-3 to TRBJ2-1, with TRBD2 identical over 10 bases. The CDR3 is 14 residues long. Germline assignment: CDR1 ENHRY and CDR2 SYGVKD. V lost 10 bases and J lost 1; bases outside the gene matches: 4. The CDR3 bases are TGTGCCACCGGGACTAGCGTTTCCTACAATGAGCAGTTCTTC. It codes for CATGTSVSYNEQFF.

The J gene is TRBJ1-1, the V gene TRBV29-1, with D tentatively TRBD1 (6 bases). This CDR3 is 13 amino acids long. Trimming removed 4 bases from V and 0 bases from J, with 9 bases in between. The germline CDR1 and CDR2 sequences are SQVTM and ANQGSEA. CDR3 sequence reads: CSVGTALNTEAFF. The DNA of the CDR3 is TGCAGCGTTGGGACAGCCTTGAACACTGAAGCTTTCTTT.

The chain combines TRBV9 with TRBJ1-6, with D perhaps matching TRBD1 (6 bases). Trimming stripped 0 bases from V and 5 bases from J, with 12 bases between. The CDR3 is made up of 16 amino acids. Germline CDR1 reads SGDLS; CDR2 reads YYNGEE. CDR3 sequence reads: CASSVEGHPDNSPLHF. DNA for the CDR3: TGTGCCAGCAGCGTAGAGGGACACCCTGATAATTCACCCCTCCACTTT.

This CDR3 reads CASSESSVRYEQYF. Written as DNA, the CDR3 is TGTGCCAGCAGTGAGTCTAGCGTACGCTACGAGCAGTACTTC. The rearrangement links TRBV2 to TRBJ2-7; D may be TRBD2 (6 bases). CDR3 length equals 14 residues. Germline V gene data show CDR1 as SNHLY and CDR2 as FYNNEI. The V end was cut by 3 bases, the J end by 3 bases, with 12 bases between.

V gene TRBV2 combines with J gene TRBJ2-7; D may be TRBD1 (8 bases). Germline CDR1 SNHLY, CDR2 FYNNEI. The CDR3 is 15 residues long. V lost 4 bases and J lost 2, with 15 bases in between. The CDR3, as DNA: TGTGCCAGCAGTGCAGGGGGCGGGGGCACCTACGAGCAGTACTTC. As protein: CASSAGGGGTYEQYF. Drawing the rest from reference TRBV2 and TRBJ2-7, the complete variable domain is EPEVTQTPSHQVTQMGQEVILRCVPISNHLYFYWYRQILGQKVEFLVSFYNNEISEKSEIFDDQFSVERPDGSNFTLKIRSTKLEDSAMYFCASSAGGGGTYEQYFGPGTRLTVT.

The V call is TRBV27, the J call TRBJ2-3; TRBD2 matches 10 bases. J was trimmed by 12 bases and V by 3 bases; bases with no gene match: 3. Germline lookup yields CDR1 MNHEY and CDR2 SMNVEV (reference sequence). The CDR3 length is 12 residues. The DNA of the CDR3 is TGTGCCAGCAGTTTCGGGACTAGCGAACAGTATTTT. This gives the protein CASSFGTSEQYF.